Below, one T cell receptor (beta chain) is given with its context. The antigen remains undetermined. Using immunoSEQ multiplex PCR, the repertoire was profiled, and TCRdb retains in-frame clones only, with some absent. The data hold approximately 80,000 clones, with 70% to 90% observed a single time. The entry originates in a study of T cells in localized non-small cell lung cancer. Overall study results and limits: Because researchers sequenced only one region of the tumor, heterogeneity is still possible. Longer overall survival accompanied higher blood T cell density. Peak T cell clonality was found in uninvolved adjacent lung, exceeding tumor. Median around 56 top-100 tumor clones were shared with paired adjacent lung.

The CDR3 covers 14 residues. CDR1 is SGHTA, CDR2 FQGNSA, per germline. V was pared by 1 base and J by 8 bases, with 14 bases between. The chain links TRBV7-2 to TRBJ1-2; D is unresolved. The input for sequencing was peripheral blood, taken before any cancer treatment. The TCR originated in a female donor older than 55 with stage I lung adenocarcinoma. This chain's CDR3 is CASSLGPWGGGYTF. CDR3 DNA sequence: TGTGCCAGCAGCTTAGGGCCCTGGGGAGGCGGCTACACCTTC.